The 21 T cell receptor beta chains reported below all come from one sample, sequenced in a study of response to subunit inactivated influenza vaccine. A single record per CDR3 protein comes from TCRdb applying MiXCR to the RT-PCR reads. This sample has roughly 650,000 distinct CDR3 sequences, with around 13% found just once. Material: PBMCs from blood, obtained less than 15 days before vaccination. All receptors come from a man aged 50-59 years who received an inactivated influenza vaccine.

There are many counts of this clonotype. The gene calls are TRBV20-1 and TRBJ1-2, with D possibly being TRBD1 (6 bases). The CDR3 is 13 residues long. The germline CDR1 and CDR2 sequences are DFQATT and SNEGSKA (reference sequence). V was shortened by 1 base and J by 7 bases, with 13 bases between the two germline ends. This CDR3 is CSARGQGLAGYTF. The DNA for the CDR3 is TGCAGTGCTAGAGGGCAGGGGTTGGCTGGCTACACCTTC.

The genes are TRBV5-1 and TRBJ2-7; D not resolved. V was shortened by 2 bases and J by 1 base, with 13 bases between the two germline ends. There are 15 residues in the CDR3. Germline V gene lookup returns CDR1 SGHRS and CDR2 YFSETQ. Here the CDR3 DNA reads TGCGCCAGCAGCTTAAGGGCGCCCCCTTCCTACGAGCAGTACTTC. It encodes CASSLRAPPSYEQYF.

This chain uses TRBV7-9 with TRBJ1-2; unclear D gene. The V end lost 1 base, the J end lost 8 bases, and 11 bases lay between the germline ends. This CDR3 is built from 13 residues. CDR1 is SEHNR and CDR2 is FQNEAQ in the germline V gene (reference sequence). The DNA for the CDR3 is TGTGCCAGCAGCTTAGGGAGCACTGGCGGCTACACCTTC. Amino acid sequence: CASSLGSTGGYTF.

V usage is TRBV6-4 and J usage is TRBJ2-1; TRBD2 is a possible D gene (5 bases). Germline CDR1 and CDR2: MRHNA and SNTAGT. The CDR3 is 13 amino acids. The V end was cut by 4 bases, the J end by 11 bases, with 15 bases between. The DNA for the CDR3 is TGTGCCAGCAGTGGGAATCTAGGGAGCAAGCAGTTCTTC. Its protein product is CASSGNLGSKQFF.

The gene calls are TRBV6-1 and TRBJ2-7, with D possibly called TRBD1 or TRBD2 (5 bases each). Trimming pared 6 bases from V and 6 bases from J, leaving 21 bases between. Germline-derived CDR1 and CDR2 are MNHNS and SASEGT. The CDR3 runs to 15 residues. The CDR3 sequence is CASSVFASPGSEQYF. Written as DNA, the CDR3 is TGTGCCAGCAGCGTGTTCGCGAGTCCAGGGAGCGAGCAGTACTTC.

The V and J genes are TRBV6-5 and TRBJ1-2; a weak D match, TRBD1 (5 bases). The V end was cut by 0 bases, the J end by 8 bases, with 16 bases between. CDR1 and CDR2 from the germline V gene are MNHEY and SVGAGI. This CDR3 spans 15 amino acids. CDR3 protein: CASSYSRGVKGGYTF. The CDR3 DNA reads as TGTGCCAGCAGTTACTCACGGGGGGTTAAAGGAGGCTACACCTTC.

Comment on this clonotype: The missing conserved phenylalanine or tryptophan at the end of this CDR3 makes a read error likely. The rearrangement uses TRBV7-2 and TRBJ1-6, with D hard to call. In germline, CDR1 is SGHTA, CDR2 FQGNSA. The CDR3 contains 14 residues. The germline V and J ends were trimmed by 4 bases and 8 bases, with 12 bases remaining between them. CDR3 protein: CASSSLGADSPLHL. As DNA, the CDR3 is TGTGCCAGCAGCTCTTTGGGCGCGGATTCACCCCTCCACCTT.

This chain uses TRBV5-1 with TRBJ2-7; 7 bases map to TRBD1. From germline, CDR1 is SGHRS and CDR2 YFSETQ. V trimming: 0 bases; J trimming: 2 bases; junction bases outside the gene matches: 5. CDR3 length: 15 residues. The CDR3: CASSLGGQSTYEQYF. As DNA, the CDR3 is TGCGCCAGCAGCTTGGGGGGACAGTCGACCTACGAGCAGTACTTC.

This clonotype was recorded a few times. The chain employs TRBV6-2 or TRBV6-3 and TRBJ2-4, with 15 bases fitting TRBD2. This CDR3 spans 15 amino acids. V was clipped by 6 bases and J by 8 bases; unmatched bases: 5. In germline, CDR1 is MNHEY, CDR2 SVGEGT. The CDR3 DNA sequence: TGTGCCAGCAGACCTGGGACTAGCGGGAGGTACATTCAGTACTTC. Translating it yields CASRPGTSGRYIQYF.

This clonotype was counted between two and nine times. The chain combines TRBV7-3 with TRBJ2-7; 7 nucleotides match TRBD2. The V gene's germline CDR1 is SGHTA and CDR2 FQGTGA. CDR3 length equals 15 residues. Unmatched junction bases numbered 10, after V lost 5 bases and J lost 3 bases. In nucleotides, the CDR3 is TGTGCCAGCAGCCCCCACCCAGGGAGGGTCTACGAGCAGTACTTC. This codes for CASSPHPGRVYEQYF. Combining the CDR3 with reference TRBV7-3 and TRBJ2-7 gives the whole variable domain GAGVSQTPSNKVTEKGKYVELRCDPISGHTALYWYRQSLGQGPEFLIYFQGTGAADDSGLPNDRFFAVRPEGSVSTLKIQRTERGDSAVYLCASSPHPGRVYEQYFGPGTRLTVT.

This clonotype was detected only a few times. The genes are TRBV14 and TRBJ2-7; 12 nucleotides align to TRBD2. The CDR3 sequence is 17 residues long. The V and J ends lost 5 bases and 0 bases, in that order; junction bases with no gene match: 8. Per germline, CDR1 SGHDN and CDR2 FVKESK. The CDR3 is CASSLLAGGLSSYEQYF. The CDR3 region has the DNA TGTGCCAGCAGCTTACTAGCGGGGGGACTCAGCTCCTACGAGCAGTACTTC.

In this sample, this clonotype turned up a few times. CDR3 region: CASSLEGGLASETQYF. CDR3 in DNA: TGTGCCAGCAGCTTAGAGGGTGGACTAGCTAGCGAGACCCAGTACTTC. The rearrangement uses TRBV7-2 and TRBJ2-5; 8 nucleotides align to TRBD2. The V and J ends lost 1 base and 5 bases, in that order; junction bases with no gene match: 9. The CDR3 is 16 amino acids. Looked up from germline, CDR1 is SGHTA and CDR2 is FQGNSA.

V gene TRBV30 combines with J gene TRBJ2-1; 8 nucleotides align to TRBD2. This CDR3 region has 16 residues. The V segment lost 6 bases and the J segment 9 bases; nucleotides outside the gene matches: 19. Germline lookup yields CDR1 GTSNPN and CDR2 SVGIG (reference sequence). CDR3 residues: CACLSTGKRERGEQFF. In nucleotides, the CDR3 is TGTGCCTGCCTCTCTACGGGAAAGCGGGAGAGGGGTGAGCAGTTCTTC.

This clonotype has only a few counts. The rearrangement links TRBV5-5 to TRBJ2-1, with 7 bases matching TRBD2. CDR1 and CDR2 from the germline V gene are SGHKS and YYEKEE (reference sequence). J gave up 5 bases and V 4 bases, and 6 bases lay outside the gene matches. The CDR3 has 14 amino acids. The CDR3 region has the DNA TGTGCCAGCAGCCACTACCGGGGGGACAATGAGCAGTTCTTC. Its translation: CASSHYRGDNEQFF.

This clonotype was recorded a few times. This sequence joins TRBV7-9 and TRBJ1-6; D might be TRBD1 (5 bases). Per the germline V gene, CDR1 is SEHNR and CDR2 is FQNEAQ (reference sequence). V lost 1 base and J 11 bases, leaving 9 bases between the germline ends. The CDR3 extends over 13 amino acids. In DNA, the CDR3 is TGTGCCAGCAGCTTAGGGGGGGGAACACCCCTCCACTTT. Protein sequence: CASSLGGGTPLHF.

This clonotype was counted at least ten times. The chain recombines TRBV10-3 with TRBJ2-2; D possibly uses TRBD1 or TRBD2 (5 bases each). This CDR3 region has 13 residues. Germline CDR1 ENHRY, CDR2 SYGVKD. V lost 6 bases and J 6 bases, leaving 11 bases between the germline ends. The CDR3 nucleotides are TGTGCCATCAGCATACGGGGACCCGGGGAGCTGTTTTTT. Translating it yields CAISIRGPGELFF.

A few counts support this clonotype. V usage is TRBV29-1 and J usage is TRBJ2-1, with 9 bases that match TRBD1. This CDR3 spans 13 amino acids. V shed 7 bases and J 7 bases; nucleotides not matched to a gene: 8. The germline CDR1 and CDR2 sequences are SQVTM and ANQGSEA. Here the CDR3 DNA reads TGCAGCGCAAGGACAGGGGAGGTGAATGAGCAGTTCTTC. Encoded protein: CSARTGEVNEQFF.

CDR3 nucleotides: TGCGCCAGCAGCTTGGAGGGTGCAGCCAATGAGCAGTTCTTC. Translating gives CASSLEGAANEQFF. This chain connects TRBV5-1 to TRBJ2-1; no definite D call. This CDR3 is 14 amino acids long. The germline V gene encodes CDR1 SGHRS and CDR2 YFSETQ. Between the trimmed V and J ends, which lost 0 bases and 6 bases, there was a span of 10 bases.

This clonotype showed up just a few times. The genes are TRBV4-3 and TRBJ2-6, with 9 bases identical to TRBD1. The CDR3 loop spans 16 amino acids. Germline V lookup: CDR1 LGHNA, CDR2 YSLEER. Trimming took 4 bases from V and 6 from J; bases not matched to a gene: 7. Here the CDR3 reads CASSPDRGGVANVLTF. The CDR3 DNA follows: TGCGCCAGCAGCCCGGACAGGGGAGGAGTGGCCAACGTCCTGACTTTC.

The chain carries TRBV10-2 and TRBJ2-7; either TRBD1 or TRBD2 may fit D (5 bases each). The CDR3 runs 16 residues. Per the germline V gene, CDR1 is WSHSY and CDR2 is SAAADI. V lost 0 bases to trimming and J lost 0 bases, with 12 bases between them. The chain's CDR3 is CASSESRGLSSYEQYF. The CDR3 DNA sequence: TGCGCCAGCAGTGAGTCGAGGGGCCTAAGCTCCTACGAGCAGTACTTC.

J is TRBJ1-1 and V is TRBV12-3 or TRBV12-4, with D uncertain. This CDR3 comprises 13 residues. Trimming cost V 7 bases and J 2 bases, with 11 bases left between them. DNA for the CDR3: TGTGCCAGCAATGGCCTGCGAAACACTGAAGCTTTCTTT. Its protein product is CASNGLRNTEAFF.